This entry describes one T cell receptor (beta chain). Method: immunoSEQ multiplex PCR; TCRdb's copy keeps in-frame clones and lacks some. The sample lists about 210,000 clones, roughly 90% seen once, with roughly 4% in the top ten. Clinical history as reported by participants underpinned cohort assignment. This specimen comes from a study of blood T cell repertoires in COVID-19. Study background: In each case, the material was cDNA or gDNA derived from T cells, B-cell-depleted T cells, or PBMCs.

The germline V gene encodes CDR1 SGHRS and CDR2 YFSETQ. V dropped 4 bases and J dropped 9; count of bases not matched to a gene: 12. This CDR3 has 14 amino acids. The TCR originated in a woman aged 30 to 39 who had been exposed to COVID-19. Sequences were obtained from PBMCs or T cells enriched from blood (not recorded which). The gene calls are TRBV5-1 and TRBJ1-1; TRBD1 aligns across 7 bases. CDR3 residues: CASSPLPGDRQAFF. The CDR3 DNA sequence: TGCGCCAGCAGCCCGCTCCCTGGGGACAGACAAGCTTTCTTT.